The T cell receptor beta chain described here comes from a study of response to subunit inactivated influenza vaccine. Study-level points and caveats: New T cells are recruited in small numbers by each seasonal influenza vaccination, according to the authors' suggestion.

The CDR3 is 14 amino acids. Germline V CDR1 and CDR2: DFQATT, SNEGSKA (reference sequence). With 6 bases removed from V and 8 bases from J, the gap between germline ends came to 17 bases. Each CDR3 protein gets one entry after TCRdb re-called the RT-PCR reads with MiXCR. The sample includes under 750,000 distinct CDR3 sequences, approximately 10% seen only once; the top ten take roughly 10%. Many counts were recorded for this clonotype. Its antigen is as yet unknown. The chain has TRBV20-1 and TRBJ1-6; TRBD1 is a possible D gene (5 bases). This TCR was recovered from a man aged 50-60 years who received an inactivated influenza vaccine. The specimen was PBMCs from blood, collected on the day of vaccination. The CDR3 is CSAPGNGLDSPLHF. The CDR3 DNA sequence: TGCAGTGCGCCAGGGAATGGCCTAGATTCACCCCTCCACTTT.